Included here is one T cell receptor beta chain sequence, with context. Its target is unknown. The data belong to a study of T cell responses to AZD1222 COVID-19 vaccine. Study-level points and caveats: Repertoires were obtained only post-peak T cell response.

Per the germline V gene, CDR1 is MNHEY and CDR2 is SMNVEV (reference sequence). This CDR3 contains 16 residues. V was pared by 6 bases and J by 4 bases, with 12 bases of the junction left unmatched. Generated by immunoSEQ multiplex PCR, the TCRdb table keeps only in-frame clones and is missing some. The table shows some 280,000 clones, with about 94% occurring only once. This receptor was taken from an adult who received the AZD1222 COVID-19 vaccine. This chain links TRBV27 with TRBJ1-1; 9 nucleotides line up with TRBD1. The sequencing here drew on peripheral blood, taken 28 days after the second AZD1222 dose. In nucleotides, the CDR3 is TGTGCCAGCAGCCCCTGGGGACAGGGTTCGGTCACTGAAGCTTTCTTT. Amino acids: CASSPWGQGSVTEAFF.